These T cell receptor beta chains were read from a single sample in a study of blood T cell repertoires in COVID-19. TCRdb's copy holds only in-frame clones and misses some; the assay was immunoSEQ multiplex PCR. The data show roughly 120,000 clones, around four fifths seen once. What was sequenced was peripheral blood. All receptors derive from a woman aged 55-69 years with acute or convalescent COVID-19. CDR3s include the opening cysteine and the closing phenylalanine or tryptophan. D genes are given only for firm matches. Expanded clones are given a class, and other clones once, few, many or no size at all.

j_call: TRBJ2-5
d_call: NA
clone_size: NA
v_call: TRBV19
cdr3_nt: TGTGCCAGTAGTCCTGCCCGGTCTAGGGGAGAGACCCAGTACTTC
cdr3_aa: CASSPARSRGETQYF

j_call: TRBJ2-1
d_call: TRBD2
clone_size: NA
v_call: TRBV15
cdr3_nt: TGTGCCACCAGCAGAGGAGGGACTAGCGGGATGGGTGAGCAGTTCTTC
cdr3_aa: CATSRGGTSGMGEQFF

j_call: TRBJ1-1
d_call: NA
clone_size: NA
v_call: TRBV2
cdr3_nt: TGTGCCAGCATCGGAGGAGTTATGAACACTGAAGCTTTCTTT
cdr3_aa: CASIGGVMNTEAFF

j_call: TRBJ1-1
d_call: NA
clone_size: NA
v_call: TRBV6-1
cdr3_nt: TGTGCCAGCAGTGACAGGGCTATGAACACTGAAGCTTTCTTT
cdr3_aa: CASSDRAMNTEAFF

j_call: TRBJ2-1
d_call: NA
clone_size: NA
v_call: TRBV27
cdr3_nt: TGTGCCAGCAGCAGGGCGTCCTACTACAATGAGCAGTTCTTC
cdr3_aa: CASSRASYYNEQFF

j_call: TRBJ2-1
d_call: TRBD2
clone_size: NA
v_call: TRBV5-1
cdr3_nt: TGCGCCAGCAGCTTGGGTGGGACTAGCGGGGGCCGAACGAATGAGCAGTTCTTC
cdr3_aa: CASSLGGTSGGRTNEQFF

j_call: TRBJ2-1
d_call: NA
clone_size: NA
v_call: TRBV24-1
cdr3_nt: TGTGCCACCAGCGGGGGGCCCCAAACCCCTAACAATAATGAGCAGTTCTTC
cdr3_aa: CATSGGPQTPNNNEQFF

j_call: TRBJ2-7
d_call: NA
clone_size: NA
v_call: TRBV30
cdr3_nt: TGTGCCTGGGAACACGGGGGCTCCTACGAGCAGTACTTC
cdr3_aa: CAWEHGGSYEQYF

j_call: TRBJ1-6
d_call: NA
clone_size: NA
v_call: TRBV28
cdr3_nt: TGTGCCAGCCAGGGTAGGAATTCACCCCTCCACTTT
cdr3_aa: CASQGRNSPLHF

j_call: TRBJ1-4
d_call: TRBD1
clone_size: few
v_call: TRBV5-5
cdr3_nt: TGTGCCAGCAGCTTGCGCCAGGGGGCCAAGAATGAAAAACTGTTTTTT
cdr3_aa: CASSLRQGAKNEKLFF

j_call: TRBJ2-1
d_call: TRBD2
clone_size: NA
v_call: TRBV6-4
cdr3_nt: TGTGCCAGCAGCGTATTAGCGGGGCCCTACAATGAGCAGTTCTTC
cdr3_aa: CASSVLAGPYNEQFF

j_call: TRBJ1-1
d_call: NA
clone_size: NA
v_call: TRBV6-1
cdr3_nt: TGTGCCAGCAGGGAAGTTGGGGGCAGATCTGAAGCTTTCTTT
cdr3_aa: CASREVGGRSEAFF

j_call: TRBJ1-2
d_call: NA
clone_size: NA
v_call: TRBV5-4
cdr3_nt: TGTGCCAGCAGCCGGAATCGAGGCGATGGCTACACCTTC
cdr3_aa: CASSRNRGDGYTF

j_call: TRBJ1-6
d_call: NA
clone_size: NA
v_call: TRBV6-2/TRBV6-3
cdr3_nt: TGTGCCAGCAGTACAAATTCTTCACCCCTCCACTTT
cdr3_aa: CASSTNSSPLHF

j_call: TRBJ2-5
d_call: NA
clone_size: NA
v_call: TRBV29-1
cdr3_nt: TGCAGCGTTGCAAGCGCGCCGGAGACCCAGTACTTC
cdr3_aa: CSVASAPETQYF

j_call: TRBJ2-7
d_call: NA
clone_size: NA
v_call: TRBV5-1
cdr3_nt: TGCGCCAGCAGCTTGGGGGGAGAGCCCTACGAGCAGTACTTC
cdr3_aa: CASSLGGEPYEQYF

j_call: TRBJ2-1
d_call: TRBD2
clone_size: NA
v_call: TRBV7-2
cdr3_nt: TGTGCCAGCAGCTTAGCCGGCGCGGGAGTAAGCAATGAGCAGTTCTTC
cdr3_aa: CASSLAGAGVSNEQFF

j_call: TRBJ1-5
d_call: NA
clone_size: NA
v_call: TRBV28
cdr3_nt: TGTGCCAGCCGCCCCAGGGTTTATAGCAATCAGCCCCAGCATTTT
cdr3_aa: CASRPRVYSNQPQHF

j_call: TRBJ1-3
d_call: NA
clone_size: few
v_call: TRBV18
cdr3_nt: TGTGCCAGCTCTACTAAGCCACAGGGAGAGACAGCTGGAAACACCATATATTTT
cdr3_aa: CASSTKPQGETAGNTIYF

j_call: TRBJ2-4
d_call: NA
clone_size: once
v_call: TRBV4-3
cdr3_nt: TGCGCCAGCAGCCAAGATTTGGAAGCCAGGGGAGACATTCAGTACTTC
cdr3_aa: CASSQDLEARGDIQYF

j_call: TRBJ1-5
d_call: NA
clone_size: NA
v_call: TRBV6-6
cdr3_nt: TGTGCCAGCAGTTCCATACAGGGAAATCAGCCCCAGCATTTT
cdr3_aa: CASSSIQGNQPQHF

j_call: TRBJ2-1
d_call: TRBD1
clone_size: NA
v_call: TRBV27
cdr3_nt: TGTGCCAGCACCCGACTGGACAGGGTGGCCAATGAGCAGTTCTTC
cdr3_aa: CASTRLDRVANEQFF

j_call: TRBJ1-1
d_call: NA
clone_size: NA
v_call: TRBV27
cdr3_nt: TGTGCCAGCAGTTTTACAGGATCTGAAGCTTTCTTT
cdr3_aa: CASSFTGSEAFF

j_call: TRBJ1-5
d_call: NA
clone_size: NA
v_call: TRBV11-2
cdr3_nt: TGTGCCAGCAGCTTAGATTTACAGGGTCATCAGCCCCAGCATTTT
cdr3_aa: CASSLDLQGHQPQHF

j_call: TRBJ2-5
d_call: NA
clone_size: NA
v_call: TRBV5-1
cdr3_nt: TGCGCCAGCAGCTTGGGTCGAGTGCCAGAGACCCAGTACTTC
cdr3_aa: CASSLGRVPETQYF

j_call: TRBJ2-5
d_call: NA
clone_size: NA
v_call: TRBV2
cdr3_nt: TGTGCCAGCAGTTTTACAGAGTACCAAGAGACCCAGTACTTC
cdr3_aa: CASSFTEYQETQYF

j_call: TRBJ2-7
d_call: TRBD1
clone_size: once
v_call: TRBV25-1
cdr3_nt: TGTGCCAGTACTAAAGGACAGGTGCCCTACGAGCAGTACTTC
cdr3_aa: CASTKGQVPYEQYF

j_call: TRBJ2-3
d_call: TRBD2
clone_size: NA
v_call: TRBV5-1
cdr3_nt: TGCGCCAGCAGCTTTAGCGGGGGGCGAGGTGATACGCAGTATTTT
cdr3_aa: CASSFSGGRGDTQYF

j_call: TRBJ2-4
d_call: NA
clone_size: NA
v_call: TRBV11-2
cdr3_nt: TGTGCCAGCAGCTTAGGTAGCGGCGGAGCCAAAAACATTCAGTACTTC
cdr3_aa: CASSLGSGGAKNIQYF

j_call: TRBJ1-1
d_call: TRBD1
clone_size: NA
v_call: TRBV5-1
cdr3_nt: TGCGCCAGCAGCCTGTTCGGATCAGGGGGTAACACTGAAGCTTTCTTT
cdr3_aa: CASSLFGSGGNTEAFF

j_call: TRBJ1-2
d_call: NA
clone_size: NA
v_call: TRBV11-2
cdr3_nt: TGTGCCAGCAGCCCGACACGCGGCGGGGGGGCGGATGGCTACACCTTC
cdr3_aa: CASSPTRGGGADGYTF

j_call: TRBJ2-1
d_call: TRBD1
clone_size: NA
v_call: TRBV29-1
cdr3_nt: TGCAGCGTGGACCGGGACAGGGTCCATGAGCAGTTCTTC
cdr3_aa: CSVDRDRVHEQFF

j_call: TRBJ1-3
d_call: TRBD1
clone_size: once
v_call: TRBV28
cdr3_nt: TGTGCCACCACCAACCAGGGGGCGGGAAACACCATATATTTT
cdr3_aa: CATTNQGAGNTIYF

j_call: TRBJ1-2
d_call: NA
clone_size: once
v_call: TRBV29-1
cdr3_nt: TGCAGCGTTACGAGCCACTATGGCTACACCTTC
cdr3_aa: CSVTSHYGYTF

j_call: TRBJ1-6
d_call: TRBD1
clone_size: NA
v_call: TRBV10-2
cdr3_nt: TGCGCCAGCAGTGAGCCATTTTACGGGACAGTTGGGTCACCCCTCCACTTT
cdr3_aa: CASSEPFYGTVGSPLHF

j_call: TRBJ2-7
d_call: TRBD1
clone_size: NA
v_call: TRBV15
cdr3_nt: TGTGCCACCAGCAGGACCGCCGGGACAGGGGGCTACGAGCAGTACTTC
cdr3_aa: CATSRTAGTGGYEQYF

j_call: TRBJ1-1
d_call: TRBD1
clone_size: NA
v_call: TRBV29-1
cdr3_nt: TGCAGCGTTACCGGGACAGTGGGTGGGAGTTTAACTGAAGCTTTCTTT
cdr3_aa: CSVTGTVGGSLTEAFF

j_call: TRBJ1-6
d_call: NA
clone_size: NA
v_call: TRBV27
cdr3_nt: TGTGCCAGCAGTTTAGGGGCCGAGGGACTCAATTCACCCCTCCACTTT
cdr3_aa: CASSLGAEGLNSPLHF

j_call: TRBJ2-2
d_call: NA
clone_size: NA
v_call: TRBV27
cdr3_nt: TGTGCCAGCAGGACAAAGACGAACACCGGGGAGCTGTTTTTT
cdr3_aa: CASRTKTNTGELFF

j_call: TRBJ1-1
d_call: NA
clone_size: NA
v_call: TRBV11-2
cdr3_nt: TGTGCCAGCAGCTTAGTAGGGGGGGAAGGTGAAGCTTTCTTT
cdr3_aa: CASSLVGGEGEAFF

j_call: TRBJ1-4
d_call: NA
clone_size: NA
v_call: TRBV24-1
cdr3_nt: TGTGCCACCAGCTCAAGGGAGAATGAAAAACTGTTTTTT
cdr3_aa: CATSSRENEKLFF

j_call: TRBJ1-1
d_call: TRBD1
clone_size: NA
v_call: TRBV29-1
cdr3_nt: TGCAGCGCAGGGGGCGCGGGTGAAGCTTTCTTT
cdr3_aa: CSAGGAGEAFF

j_call: TRBJ2-1
d_call: NA
clone_size: NA
v_call: TRBV5-4
cdr3_nt: TGTGCCAGCAGCTTGCAGGCGGGACTTCCTAATGAGCAGTTCTTC
cdr3_aa: CASSLQAGLPNEQFF

j_call: TRBJ1-1
d_call: NA
clone_size: NA
v_call: TRBV20-1
cdr3_nt: TGCAGTGCTGAGTTAAAGTCGGCTTTCTTT
cdr3_aa: CSAELKSAFF

j_call: TRBJ1-2
d_call: NA
clone_size: NA
v_call: TRBV11-2
cdr3_nt: TGTGCCAGCAGCTTCGAGGACTATGGCTACACCTTC
cdr3_aa: CASSFEDYGYTF